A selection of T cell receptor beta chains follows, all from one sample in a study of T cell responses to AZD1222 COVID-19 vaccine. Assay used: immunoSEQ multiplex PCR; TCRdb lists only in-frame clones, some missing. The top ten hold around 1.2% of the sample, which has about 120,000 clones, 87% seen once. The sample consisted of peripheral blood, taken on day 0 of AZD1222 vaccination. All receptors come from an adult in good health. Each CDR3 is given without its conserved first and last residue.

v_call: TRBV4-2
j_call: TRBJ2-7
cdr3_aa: ASSQDRLGYEQY

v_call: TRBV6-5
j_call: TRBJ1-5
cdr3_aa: ASSYQPPSTTQPQH

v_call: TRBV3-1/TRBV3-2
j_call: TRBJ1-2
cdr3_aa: ASSQGTATFYGYT

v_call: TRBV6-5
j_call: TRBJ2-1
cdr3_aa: ASSYSPGSPRGEQF

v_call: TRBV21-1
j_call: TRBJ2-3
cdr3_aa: ASSGYRGNSVSDTQY

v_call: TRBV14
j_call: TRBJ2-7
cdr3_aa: ASSVPGQGGEQY

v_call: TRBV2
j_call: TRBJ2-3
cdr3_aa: ASSETEDTQY

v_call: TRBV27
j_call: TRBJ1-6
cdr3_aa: ASSPVAFNSPLH

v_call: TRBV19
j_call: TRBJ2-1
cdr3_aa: ASTERGTDEQF

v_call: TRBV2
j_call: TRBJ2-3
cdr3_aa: ASSSGLGYSTDTQY

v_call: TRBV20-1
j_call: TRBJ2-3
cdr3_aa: SASKGQGPDTQY

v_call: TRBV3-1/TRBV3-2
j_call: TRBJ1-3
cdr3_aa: ASSQDRGINTIY

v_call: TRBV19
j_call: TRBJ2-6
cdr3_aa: ASSYGANVLT

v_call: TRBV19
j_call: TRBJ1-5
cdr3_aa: ASKPPLGRNQPQH